A single TCR beta chain is shown here with its context. The data were taken from a study of OX40 agonist ivuxolimab in advanced cancers. Study at large: Patients received intravenous ivuxolimab every 2 weeks at 0.01 to 10 mg/kg. Dose-escalation subjects each had hepatocellular carcinoma, melanoma, renal cell or head and neck cancer.

Measured with immunoSEQ multiplex PCR; TCRdb has only the in-frame clones, and not every one. The sample has some 60,000 clones, about 82% seen once. Prior autoimmune disease or systemic immunosuppression barred patients. Blood sampling took place at baseline, cycle 4 day 1, and cycle 7 day 1. Here the sequenced sample was CD4+ or CD8+ T cells sorted from blood, taken in a trial of the OX40 agonist ivuxolimab. The clonotype was recovered from an adult with an advanced solid tumor such as melanoma, head and neck, liver or kidney cancer.

The CDR3 bases are TGCAGCGCGCGCCGGGACAGAGCCTACAATGAGCAGTTCTTC. It specifies CSARRDRAYNEQFF. The rearrangement links TRBV29-1 to TRBJ2-1; 7 bases are shared with TRBD1. The CDR3 length is 14 residues. Germline CDR1 SQVTM, CDR2 ANQGSEA. Trimming at V came to 7 bases and at J to 2 bases, leaving 8 bases not matched to a gene.